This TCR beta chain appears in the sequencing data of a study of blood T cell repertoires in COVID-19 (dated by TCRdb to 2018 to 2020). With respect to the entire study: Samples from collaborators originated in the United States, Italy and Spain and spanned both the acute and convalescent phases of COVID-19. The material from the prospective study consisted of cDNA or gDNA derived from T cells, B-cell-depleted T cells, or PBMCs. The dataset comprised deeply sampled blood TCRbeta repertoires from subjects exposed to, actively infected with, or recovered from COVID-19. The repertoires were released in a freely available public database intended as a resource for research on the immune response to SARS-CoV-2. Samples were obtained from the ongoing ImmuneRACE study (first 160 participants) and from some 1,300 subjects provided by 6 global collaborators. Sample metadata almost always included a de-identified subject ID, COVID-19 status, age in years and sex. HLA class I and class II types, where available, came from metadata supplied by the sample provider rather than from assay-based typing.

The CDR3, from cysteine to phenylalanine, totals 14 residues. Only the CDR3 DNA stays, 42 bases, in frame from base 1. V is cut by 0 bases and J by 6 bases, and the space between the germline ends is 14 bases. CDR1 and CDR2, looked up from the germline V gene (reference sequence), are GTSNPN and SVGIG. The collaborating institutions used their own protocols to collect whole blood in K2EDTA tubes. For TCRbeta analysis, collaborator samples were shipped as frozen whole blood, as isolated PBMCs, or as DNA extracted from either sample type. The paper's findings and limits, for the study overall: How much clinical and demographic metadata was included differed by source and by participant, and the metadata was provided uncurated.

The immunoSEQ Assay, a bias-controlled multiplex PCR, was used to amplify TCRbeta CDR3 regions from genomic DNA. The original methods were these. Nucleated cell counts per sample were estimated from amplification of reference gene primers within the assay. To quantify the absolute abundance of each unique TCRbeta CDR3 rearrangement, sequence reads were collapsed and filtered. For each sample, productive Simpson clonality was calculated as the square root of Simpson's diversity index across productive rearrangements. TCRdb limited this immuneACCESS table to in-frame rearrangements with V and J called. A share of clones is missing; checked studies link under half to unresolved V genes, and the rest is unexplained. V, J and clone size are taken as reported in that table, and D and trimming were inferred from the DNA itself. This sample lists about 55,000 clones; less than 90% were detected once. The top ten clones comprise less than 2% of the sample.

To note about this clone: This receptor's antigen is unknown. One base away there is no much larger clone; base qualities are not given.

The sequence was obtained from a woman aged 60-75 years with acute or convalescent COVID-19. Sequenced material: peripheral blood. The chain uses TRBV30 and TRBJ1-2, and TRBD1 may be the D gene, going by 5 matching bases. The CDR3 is CAWSVSGLSHGYTF. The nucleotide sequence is TGTGCCTGGAGTGTATCGGGACTAAGTCATGGCTACACCTTC. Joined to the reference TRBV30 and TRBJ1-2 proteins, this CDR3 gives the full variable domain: SQTIHQWPATLVQPVGSPLSLECTVEGTSNPNLYWYRQAAGRGLQLLFYSVGIGQISSEVPQNLSASRPQDRQFILSSKKLLLSDSGFYLCAWSVSGLSHGYTFGSGTRLTVV.